This T cell receptor beta chain is drawn from a study of identical twins. Findings and limits, study-wide: Out-of-frame alpha sequences common to twins were enriched for low generation probability.

In TCRdb, the 5' RACE reads were re-called with MiXCR into one record per CDR3 protein. This sample has approximately 410,000 distinct CDR3 sequences, with around 18% found just once. The germline gives CDR1 LGHNA, CDR2 YSLEER. V lost 2 bases and J lost 0; bases outside the gene matches: 2. CDR3 length: 15 amino acids. Of note for this clonotype: Its specificity is unknown.

The chain couples TRBV4-3 to TRBJ2-7; the match to TRBD2 covers 9 bases. The source is a man aged 45-60 years in good health. Material for sequencing was naive T cells sorted from blood. The CDR3 DNA is TGCGCCAGCAGCCAATGGCGGGAGGGCTCCTACGAGCAGTACTTC. Amino acids: CASSQWREGSYEQYF.